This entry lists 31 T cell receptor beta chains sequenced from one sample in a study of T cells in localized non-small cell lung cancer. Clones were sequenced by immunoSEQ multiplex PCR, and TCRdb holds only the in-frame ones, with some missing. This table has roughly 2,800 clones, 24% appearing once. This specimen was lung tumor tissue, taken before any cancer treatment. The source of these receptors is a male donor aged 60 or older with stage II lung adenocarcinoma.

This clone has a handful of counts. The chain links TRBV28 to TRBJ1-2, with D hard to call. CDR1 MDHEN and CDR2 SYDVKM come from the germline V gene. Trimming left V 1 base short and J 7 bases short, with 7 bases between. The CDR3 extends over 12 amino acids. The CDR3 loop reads CASSLSHGGYTF. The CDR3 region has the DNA TGTGCCAGCAGTTTATCCCACGGTGGCTACACCTTC.

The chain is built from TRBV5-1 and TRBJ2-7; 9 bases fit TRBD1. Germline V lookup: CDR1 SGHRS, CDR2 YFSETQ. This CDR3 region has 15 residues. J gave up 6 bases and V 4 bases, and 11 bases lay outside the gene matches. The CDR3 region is CASSQLGQGLGEQYF. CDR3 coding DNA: TGCGCCAGCAGCCAACTCGGACAGGGGCTGGGCGAGCAGTACTTC.

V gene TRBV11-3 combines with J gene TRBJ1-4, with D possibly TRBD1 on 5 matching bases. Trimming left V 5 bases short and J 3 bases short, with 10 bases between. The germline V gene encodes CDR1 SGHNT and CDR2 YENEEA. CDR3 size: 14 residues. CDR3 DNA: TGTGCCAGCAGCAGACAGTATTCTAATGAAAAACTGTTTTTT. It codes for CASSRQYSNEKLFF.

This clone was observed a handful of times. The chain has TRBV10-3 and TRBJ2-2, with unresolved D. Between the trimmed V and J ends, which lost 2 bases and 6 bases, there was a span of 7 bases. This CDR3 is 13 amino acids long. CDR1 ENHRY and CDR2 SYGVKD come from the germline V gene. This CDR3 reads CAISERVPGELFF. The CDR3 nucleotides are TGTGCCATCAGTGAGCGGGTCCCCGGGGAGCTGTTTTTT.

The CDR3 sequence is CASSSSPAYEQYF. CDR3 coding DNA: TGTGCCAGTAGTTCCTCCCCGGCCTACGAGCAGTACTTC. This chain links TRBV19 with TRBJ2-7; D is undetermined. Trimming took 5 bases from V and 2 from J, leaving 10 bases between them. Germline CDR1 reads LNHDA; CDR2 reads SQIVND (reference sequence). CDR3 size: 13 residues. Full variable domain (outside the CDR3, taken from reference TRBV19 and TRBJ2-7): DGGITQSPKYLFRKEGQNVTLSCEQNLNHDAMYWYRQDPGQGLRLIYYSQIVNDFQKGDIAEGYSVSREKKESFPLTVTSAQKNPTAFYLCASSSSPAYEQYFGPGTRLTVT.

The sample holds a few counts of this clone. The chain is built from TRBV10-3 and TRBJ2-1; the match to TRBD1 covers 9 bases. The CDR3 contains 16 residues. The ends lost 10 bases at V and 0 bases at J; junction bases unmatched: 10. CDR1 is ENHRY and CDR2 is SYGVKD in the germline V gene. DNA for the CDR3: TGTGCCAGCCGACAGGGGGAAAGACGCTCCTACAATGAGCAGTTCTTC. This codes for CASRQGERRSYNEQFF.

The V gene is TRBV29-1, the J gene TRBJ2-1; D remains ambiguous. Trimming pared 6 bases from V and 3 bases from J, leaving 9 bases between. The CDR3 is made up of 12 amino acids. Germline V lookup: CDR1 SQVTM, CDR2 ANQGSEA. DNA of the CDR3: TGCAGCGTAGACCTCGACTACAATGAGCAGTTCTTC. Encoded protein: CSVDLDYNEQFF.

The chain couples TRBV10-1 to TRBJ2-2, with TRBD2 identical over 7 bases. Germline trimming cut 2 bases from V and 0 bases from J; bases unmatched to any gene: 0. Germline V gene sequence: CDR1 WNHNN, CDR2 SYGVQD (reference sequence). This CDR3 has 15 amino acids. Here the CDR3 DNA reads TGCGCCAGCAGTGAGGCGGGAGCGAACACCGGGGAGCTGTTTTTT. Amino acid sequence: CASSEAGANTGELFF.

The CDR3 is CSVVAGGWDEQFF. Here the CDR3 DNA reads TGCAGCGTTGTAGCGGGAGGTTGGGATGAGCAGTTCTTC. V usage is TRBV29-1 and J usage is TRBJ2-1, with 10 bases that match TRBD2. In germline, CDR1 is SQVTM, CDR2 ANQGSEA. The CDR3 runs to 13 residues. V shed 4 bases and J 8 bases; nucleotides not matched to a gene: 5.

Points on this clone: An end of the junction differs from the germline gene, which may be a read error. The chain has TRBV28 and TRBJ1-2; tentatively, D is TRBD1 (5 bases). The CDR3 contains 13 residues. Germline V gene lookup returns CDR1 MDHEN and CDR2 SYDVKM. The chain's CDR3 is CASSSGVGGQQDF. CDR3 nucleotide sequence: TGTGCCAGCAGTTCCGGCGTTGGGGGTCAACAAGACTTC.

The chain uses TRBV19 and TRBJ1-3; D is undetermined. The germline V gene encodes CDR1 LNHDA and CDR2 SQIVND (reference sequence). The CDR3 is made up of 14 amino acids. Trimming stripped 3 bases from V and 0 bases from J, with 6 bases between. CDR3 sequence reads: CASSIALSGNTIYF. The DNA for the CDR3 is TGTGCCAGTAGTATTGCGCTCTCTGGAAACACCATATATTTT.

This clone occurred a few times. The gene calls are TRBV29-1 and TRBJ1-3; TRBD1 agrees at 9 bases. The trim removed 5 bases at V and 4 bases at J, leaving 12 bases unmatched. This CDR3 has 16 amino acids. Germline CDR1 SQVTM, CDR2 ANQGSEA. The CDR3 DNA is TGCAGCGTTTCTCCTCGAACAGGGGGCAGAGGAAACACCATATATTTT. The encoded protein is CSVSPRTGGRGNTIYF.

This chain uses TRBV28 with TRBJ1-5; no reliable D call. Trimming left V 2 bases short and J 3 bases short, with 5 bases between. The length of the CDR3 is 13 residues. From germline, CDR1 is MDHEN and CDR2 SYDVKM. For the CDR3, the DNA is TGTGCCAGCAGTTTAATTTCCAATCAGCCCCAGCATTTT. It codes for CASSLISNQPQHF.

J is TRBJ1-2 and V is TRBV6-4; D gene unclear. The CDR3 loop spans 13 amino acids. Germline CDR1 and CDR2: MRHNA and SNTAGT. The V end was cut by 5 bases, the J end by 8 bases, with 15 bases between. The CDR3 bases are TGTGCCAGCAGTTACGACTCTCTGGGCGGCTACACCTTC. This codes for CASSYDSLGGYTF.

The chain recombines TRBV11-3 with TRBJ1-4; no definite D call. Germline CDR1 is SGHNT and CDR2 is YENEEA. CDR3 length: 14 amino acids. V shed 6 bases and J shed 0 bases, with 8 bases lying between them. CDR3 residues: CASRPIATNEKLFF. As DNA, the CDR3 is TGTGCCAGCAGACCGATAGCAACTAATGAAAAACTGTTTTTT.

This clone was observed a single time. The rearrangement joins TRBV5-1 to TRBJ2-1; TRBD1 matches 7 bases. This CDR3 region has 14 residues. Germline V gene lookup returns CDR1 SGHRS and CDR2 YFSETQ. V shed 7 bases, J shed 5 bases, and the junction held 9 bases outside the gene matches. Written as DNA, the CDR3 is TGCGCCAGCCAGAGACAGGGTTTGAACAATGAGCAGTTCTTC. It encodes CASQRQGLNNEQFF.

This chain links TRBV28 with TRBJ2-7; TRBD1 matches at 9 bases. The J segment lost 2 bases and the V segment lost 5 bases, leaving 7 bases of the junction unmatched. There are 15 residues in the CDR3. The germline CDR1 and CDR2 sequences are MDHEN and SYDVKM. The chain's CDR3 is CASSRSGTGTYEQYF. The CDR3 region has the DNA TGTGCCAGCAGTCGATCCGGGACAGGGACCTACGAGCAGTACTTC.

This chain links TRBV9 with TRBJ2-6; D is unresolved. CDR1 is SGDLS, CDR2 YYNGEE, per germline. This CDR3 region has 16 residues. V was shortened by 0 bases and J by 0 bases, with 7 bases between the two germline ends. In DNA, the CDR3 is TGTGCCAGCAGCGTAGCTCTAGACTCTGGGGCCAACGTCCTGACTTTC. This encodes CASSVALDSGANVLTF.

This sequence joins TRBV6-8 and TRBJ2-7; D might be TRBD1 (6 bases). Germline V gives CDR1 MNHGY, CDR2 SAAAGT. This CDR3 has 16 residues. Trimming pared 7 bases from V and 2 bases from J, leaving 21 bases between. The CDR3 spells CASTQGASHRAYEQYF. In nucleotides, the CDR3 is TGTGCCAGCACCCAAGGGGCCAGCCACAGGGCCTACGAGCAGTACTTC.

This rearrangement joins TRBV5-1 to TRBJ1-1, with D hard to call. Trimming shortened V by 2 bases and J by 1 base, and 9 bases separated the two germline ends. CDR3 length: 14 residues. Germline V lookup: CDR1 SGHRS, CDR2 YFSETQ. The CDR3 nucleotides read TGCGCCAGCAGCTTCGCCGTTCAGAACACTGAAGCTTTCTTT. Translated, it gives CASSFAVQNTEAFF.

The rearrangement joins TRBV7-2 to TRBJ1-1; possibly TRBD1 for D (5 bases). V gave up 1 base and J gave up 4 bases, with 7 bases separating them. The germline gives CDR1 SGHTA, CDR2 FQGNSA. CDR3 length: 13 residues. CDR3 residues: CASSLGTTTEAFF. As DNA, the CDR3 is TGTGCCAGCAGCTTAGGGACAACCACTGAAGCTTTCTTT. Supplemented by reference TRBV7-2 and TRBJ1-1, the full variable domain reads GAGVSQSPSNKVTEKGKDVELRCDPISGHTALYWYRQSLGQGLEFLIYFQGNSAPDKSGLPSDRFSAERTGGSVSTLTIQRTQQEDSAVYLCASSLGTTTEAFFGQGTRLTVV.

CDR3 amino acids: CASSQSKVGEQYF. The CDR3 DNA follows: TGTGCCAGCAGCCAATCTAAGGTCGGGGAGCAGTACTTC. The chain uses TRBV16 and TRBJ2-7, with D uncertain. The CDR3 runs 13 residues. From germline, CDR1 is KGHSY and CDR2 FQNENV. The V and J ends lost 0 bases and 7 bases respectively, with 10 bases between them.

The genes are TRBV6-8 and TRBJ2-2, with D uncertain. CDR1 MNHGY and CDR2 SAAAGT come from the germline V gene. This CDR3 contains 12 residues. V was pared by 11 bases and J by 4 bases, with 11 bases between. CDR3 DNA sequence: TGTGCCTTTCCTTGGGGCACCGGGGAGCTGTTTTTT. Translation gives CAFPWGTGELFF.

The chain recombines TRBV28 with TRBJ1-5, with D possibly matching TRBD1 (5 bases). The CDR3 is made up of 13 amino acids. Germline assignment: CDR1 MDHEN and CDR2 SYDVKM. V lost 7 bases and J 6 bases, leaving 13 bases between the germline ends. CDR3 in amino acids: CASTWGVTQPQHF. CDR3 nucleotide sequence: TGTGCCAGCACATGGGGGGTAACTCAGCCCCAGCATTTT.

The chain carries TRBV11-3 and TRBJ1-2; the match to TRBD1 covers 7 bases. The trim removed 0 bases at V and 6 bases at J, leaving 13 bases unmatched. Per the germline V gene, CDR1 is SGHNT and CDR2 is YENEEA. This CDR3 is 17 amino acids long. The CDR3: CASSLDGTAVRGDGYTF. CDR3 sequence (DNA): TGTGCCAGCAGCTTAGATGGGACAGCCGTACGAGGCGATGGCTACACCTTC.

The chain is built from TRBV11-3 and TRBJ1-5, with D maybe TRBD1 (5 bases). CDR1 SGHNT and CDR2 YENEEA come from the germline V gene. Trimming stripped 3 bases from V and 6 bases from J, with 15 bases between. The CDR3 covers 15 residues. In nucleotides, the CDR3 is TGTGCCAGCAGCTTGGGGACGGTGTCGGGTCAGCCCCAGCATTTT. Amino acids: CASSLGTVSGQPQHF.

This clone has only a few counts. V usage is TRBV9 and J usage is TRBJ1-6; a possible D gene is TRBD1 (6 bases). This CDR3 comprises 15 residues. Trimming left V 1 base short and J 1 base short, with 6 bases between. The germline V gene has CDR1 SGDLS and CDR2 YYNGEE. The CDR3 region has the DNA TGTGCCAGCAGCGTAAGGGGGTCCTATAATTCACCCCTCCACTTT. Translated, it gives CASSVRGSYNSPLHF.

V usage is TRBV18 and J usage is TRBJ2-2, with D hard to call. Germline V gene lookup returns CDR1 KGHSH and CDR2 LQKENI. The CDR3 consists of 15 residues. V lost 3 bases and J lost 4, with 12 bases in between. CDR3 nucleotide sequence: TGTGCCAGCTCACCCATGGGCCGTGGCACCGGGGAGCTGTTTTTT. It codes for CASSPMGRGTGELFF.

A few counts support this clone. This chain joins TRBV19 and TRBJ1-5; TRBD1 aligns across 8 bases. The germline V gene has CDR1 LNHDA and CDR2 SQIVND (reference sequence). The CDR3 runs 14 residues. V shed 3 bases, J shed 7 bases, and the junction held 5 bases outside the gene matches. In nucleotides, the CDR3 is TGTGCCAGTAGTATGCCGGGACAGGCCCAGCCCCAGCATTTT. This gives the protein CASSMPGQAQPQHF.

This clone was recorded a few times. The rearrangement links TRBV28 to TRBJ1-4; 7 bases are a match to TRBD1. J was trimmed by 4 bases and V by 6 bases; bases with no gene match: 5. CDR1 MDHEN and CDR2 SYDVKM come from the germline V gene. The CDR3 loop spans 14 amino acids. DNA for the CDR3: TGTGCCAGCAGCGCCCAGGGGGATAATGAAAAACTGTTTTTT. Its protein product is CASSAQGDNEKLFF.

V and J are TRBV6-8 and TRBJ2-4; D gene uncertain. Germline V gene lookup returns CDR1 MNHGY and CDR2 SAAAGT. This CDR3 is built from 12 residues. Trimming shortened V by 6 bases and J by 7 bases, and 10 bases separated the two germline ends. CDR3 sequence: CASSGQVNIQYF. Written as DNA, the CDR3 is TGTGCCAGCAGCGGCCAGGTGAACATTCAGTACTTC.